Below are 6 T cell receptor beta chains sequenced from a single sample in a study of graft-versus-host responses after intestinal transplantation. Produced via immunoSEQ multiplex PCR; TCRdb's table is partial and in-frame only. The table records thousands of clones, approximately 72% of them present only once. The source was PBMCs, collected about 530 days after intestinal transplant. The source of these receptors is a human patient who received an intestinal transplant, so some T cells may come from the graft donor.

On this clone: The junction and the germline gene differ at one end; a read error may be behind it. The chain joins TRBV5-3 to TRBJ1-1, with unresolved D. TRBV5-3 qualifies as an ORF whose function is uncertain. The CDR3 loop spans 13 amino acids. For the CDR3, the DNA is TGTGCCAGCAGCTTCGAACTGAACACTGAAGCTTTCTTT. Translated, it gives CASSFELNTEAFF.

The CDR3 nucleotides read TGTGCCAGCAGAACCGGGACAGGGGGCTCTGGAAACACCATATATTTT. This encodes CASRTGTGGSGNTIYF. The chain employs TRBV6-6 and TRBJ1-3; 11 bases agree with TRBD1. CDR1 is MNHNY and CDR2 is SVGAGI in the germline V gene (reference sequence). The J segment lost 0 bases and the V segment lost 6 bases, leaving 4 bases of the junction unmatched. The CDR3 runs 16 residues.

CDR3 sequence: CASSERTETPYEQYF. The CDR3 nucleotides read TGTGCCAGCAGTGAAAGGACGGAGACCCCCTACGAGCAGTACTTC. The rearrangement links TRBV6-1 to TRBJ2-7, with no clear D. V was shortened by 2 bases and J by 2 bases, with 13 bases between the two germline ends. This CDR3 has 15 residues. CDR1 is MNHNS, CDR2 SASEGT, per germline.

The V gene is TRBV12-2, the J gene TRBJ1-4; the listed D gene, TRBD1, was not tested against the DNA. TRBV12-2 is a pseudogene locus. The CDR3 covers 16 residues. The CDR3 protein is CASPLTGLATNEKLFF. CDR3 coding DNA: TGTGCAAGTCCCCTGACAGGACTTGCAACTAATGAAAAACTGTTTTTT.

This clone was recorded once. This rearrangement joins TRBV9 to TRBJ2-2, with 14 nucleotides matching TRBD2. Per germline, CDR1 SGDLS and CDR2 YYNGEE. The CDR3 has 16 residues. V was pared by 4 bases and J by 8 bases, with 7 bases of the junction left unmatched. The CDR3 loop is CASSPRTSGGMGELFF. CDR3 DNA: TGTGCCAGCAGCCCGCGGACTAGCGGGGGGATGGGGGAGCTGTTTTTT.

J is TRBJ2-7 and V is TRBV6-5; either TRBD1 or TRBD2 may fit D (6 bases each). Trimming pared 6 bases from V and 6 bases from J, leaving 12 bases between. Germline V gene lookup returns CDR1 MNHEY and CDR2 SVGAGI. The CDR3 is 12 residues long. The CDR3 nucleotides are TGTGCCAGCAGGCCGGGGGCGGCCGAGCAGTACTTC. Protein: CASRPGAAEQYF.